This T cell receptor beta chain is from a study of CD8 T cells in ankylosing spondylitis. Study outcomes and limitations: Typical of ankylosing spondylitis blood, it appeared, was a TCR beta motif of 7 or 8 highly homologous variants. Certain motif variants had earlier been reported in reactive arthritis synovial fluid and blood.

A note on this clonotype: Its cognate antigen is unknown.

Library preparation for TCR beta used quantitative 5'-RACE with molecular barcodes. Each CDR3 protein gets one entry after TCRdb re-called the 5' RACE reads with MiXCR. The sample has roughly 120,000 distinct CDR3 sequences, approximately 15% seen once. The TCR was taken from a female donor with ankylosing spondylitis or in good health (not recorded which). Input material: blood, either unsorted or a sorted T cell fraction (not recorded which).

The DNA for the CDR3 is TGTGCCAGCAGCCACGGACTAGCGGGAGAGGGAGCCGGGGAGCTGTTTTTT. It encodes CASSHGLAGEGAGELFF. The rearrangement uses TRBV4-2 and TRBJ2-2, with 13 nucleotides matching TRBD2. Germline V lookup: CDR1 LGHNA, CDR2 YNFKEQ. Trimming cost V 3 bases and J 6 bases; bases outside gene matches: 7. This CDR3 region has 17 residues.